Below, one T cell receptor beta chain is given with its context. Antigen: not known. The data were produced by immunoSEQ multiplex PCR, yet TCRdb's version contains in-frame clones alone and is incomplete. The sample has approximately 15,000 clones; around 72% are singletons. This sample was included in a study of chemoradiotherapy in HPV16-positive cancers. Study results and caveats: Candidate HPV-specific clones and E7-related TCR motifs grew in tumor during treatment.

The CDR3 runs to 15 residues. V dropped 5 bases and J dropped 7; count of bases not matched to a gene: 10. CDR1 SEHNR and CDR2 FQNEAQ come from the germline V gene (reference sequence). The TCR sequence derives from a human donor with HPV-associated anogenital cancer. The chain has TRBV7-9 and TRBJ2-1; 8 positions match TRBD2. The material was obtained from a patient who underwent chemoradiotherapy. CDR3 sequence (DNA): TGTGCCAGCAGCACTCTAGGGACTAGGTTTAATGAGCAGTTCTTC. This codes for CASSTLGTRFNEQFF.